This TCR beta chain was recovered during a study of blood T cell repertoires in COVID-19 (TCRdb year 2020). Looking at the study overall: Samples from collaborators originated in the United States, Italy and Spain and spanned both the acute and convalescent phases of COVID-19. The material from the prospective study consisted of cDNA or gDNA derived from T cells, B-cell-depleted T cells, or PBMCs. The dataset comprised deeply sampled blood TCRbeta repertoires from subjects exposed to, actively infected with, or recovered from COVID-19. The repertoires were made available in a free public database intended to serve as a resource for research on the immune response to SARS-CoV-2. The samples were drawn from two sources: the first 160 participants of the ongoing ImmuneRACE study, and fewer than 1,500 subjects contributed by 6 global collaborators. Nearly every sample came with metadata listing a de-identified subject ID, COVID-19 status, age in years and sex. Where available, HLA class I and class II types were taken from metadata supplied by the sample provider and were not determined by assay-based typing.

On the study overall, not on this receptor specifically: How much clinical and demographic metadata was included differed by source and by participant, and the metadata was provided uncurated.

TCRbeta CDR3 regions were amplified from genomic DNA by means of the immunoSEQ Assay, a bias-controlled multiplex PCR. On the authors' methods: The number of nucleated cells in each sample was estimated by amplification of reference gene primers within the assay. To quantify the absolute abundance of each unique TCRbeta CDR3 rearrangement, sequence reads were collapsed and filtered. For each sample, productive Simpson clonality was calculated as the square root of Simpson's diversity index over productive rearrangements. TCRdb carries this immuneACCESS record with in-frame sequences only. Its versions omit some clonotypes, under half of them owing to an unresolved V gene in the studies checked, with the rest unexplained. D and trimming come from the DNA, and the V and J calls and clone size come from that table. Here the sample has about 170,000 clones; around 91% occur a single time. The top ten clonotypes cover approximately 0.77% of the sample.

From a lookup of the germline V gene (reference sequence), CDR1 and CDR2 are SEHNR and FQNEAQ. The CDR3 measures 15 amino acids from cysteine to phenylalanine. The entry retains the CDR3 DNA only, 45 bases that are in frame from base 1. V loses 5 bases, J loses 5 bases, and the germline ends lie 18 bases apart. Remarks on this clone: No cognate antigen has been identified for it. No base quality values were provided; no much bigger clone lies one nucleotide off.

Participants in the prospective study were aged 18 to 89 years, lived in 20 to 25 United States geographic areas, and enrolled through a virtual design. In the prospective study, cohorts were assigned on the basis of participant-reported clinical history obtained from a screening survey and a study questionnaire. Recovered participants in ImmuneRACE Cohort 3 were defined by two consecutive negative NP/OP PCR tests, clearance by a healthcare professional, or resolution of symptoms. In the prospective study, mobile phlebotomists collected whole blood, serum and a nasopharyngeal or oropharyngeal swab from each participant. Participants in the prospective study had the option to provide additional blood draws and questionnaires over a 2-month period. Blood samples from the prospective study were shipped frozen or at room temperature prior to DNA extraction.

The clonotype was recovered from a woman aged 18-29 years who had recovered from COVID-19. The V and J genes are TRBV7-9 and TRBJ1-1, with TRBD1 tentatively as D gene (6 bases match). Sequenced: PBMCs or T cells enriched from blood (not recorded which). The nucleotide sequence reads TGTGCCAGCAGCGCTACCGGGACATATGGAACTGAAGCTTTCTTT. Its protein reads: CASSATGTYGTEAFF.